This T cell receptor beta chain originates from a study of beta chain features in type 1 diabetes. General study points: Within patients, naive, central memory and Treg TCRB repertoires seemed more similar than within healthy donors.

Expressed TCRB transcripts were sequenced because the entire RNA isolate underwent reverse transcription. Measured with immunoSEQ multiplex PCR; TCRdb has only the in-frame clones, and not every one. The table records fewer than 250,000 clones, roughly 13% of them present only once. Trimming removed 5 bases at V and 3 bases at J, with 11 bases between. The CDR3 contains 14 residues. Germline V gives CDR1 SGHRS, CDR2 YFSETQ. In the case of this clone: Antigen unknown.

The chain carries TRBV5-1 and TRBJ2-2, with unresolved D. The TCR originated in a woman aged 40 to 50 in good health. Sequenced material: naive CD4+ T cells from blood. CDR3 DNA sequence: TGCGCCAGCAGTTATTTTGAGGACACCGGGGAGCTGTTTTTT. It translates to CASSYFEDTGELFF.